The present T cell receptor beta chain was sequenced within a study of regulatory T cells in long-lasting Graves disease. Broader study findings: Persistent disease was characterized by preferential usage of TRBV28, TRBJ1-2 and TRBJ2-5.

This clonotype was recorded at least ten times. The antigen remains undetermined. As for time point: newly diagnosed GD, antithyroid drugs for less than 3 months. There was RNA extracted from PBMCs, and the TCR library was made from it. Graves' disease diagnosis relied on American Thyroid Association guidelines. Assembly of TCR beta libraries relied on iRepertoire HTBI primers together with Arm-PCR of CDR3 regions. TCRdb reprocessed the multiplex PCR reads via MiXCR and lists one record per CDR3 protein. This table has approximately 400,000 distinct CDR3 sequences, under 15% appearing once. The V gene lost 0 bases and the J gene lost 5 bases, with 11 bases spanning the gap. The CDR3 runs 14 residues. CDR1 is SGDLS, CDR2 YYNGEE, per germline. These data were also filed under a second study, of T cells in Graves' hyperthyroidism and ophthalmopathy. Per that paper: Diagnoses rested on clinical symptoms, serum thyroxine and TRAb, thyroid ultrasound and orbital computed tomography. HTBI primers drove first-round RT-PCR of the TCR CDR3.

This chain links TRBV9 with TRBJ2-5; no clear D. The source was peripheral blood mononuclear cells (PBMCs), collected at new diagnosis, from a patient treated with antithyroid drugs. This clonotype originated in a woman aged 25 to 39 with Graves disease. As DNA, the CDR3 is TGTGCCAGCAGCGTAGTAGGATTATGGGAGACCCAGTACTTC. Encoded protein: CASSVVGLWETQYF.